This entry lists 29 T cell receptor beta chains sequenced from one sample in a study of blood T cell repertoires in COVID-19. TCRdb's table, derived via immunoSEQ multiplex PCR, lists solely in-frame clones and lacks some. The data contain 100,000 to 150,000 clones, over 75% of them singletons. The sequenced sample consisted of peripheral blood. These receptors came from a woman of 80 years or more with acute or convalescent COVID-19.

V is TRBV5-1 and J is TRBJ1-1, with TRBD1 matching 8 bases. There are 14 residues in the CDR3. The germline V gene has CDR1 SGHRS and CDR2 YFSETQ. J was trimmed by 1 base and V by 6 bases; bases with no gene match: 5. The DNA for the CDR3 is TGCGCCAGCACTACCGGGACAGGGAACACTGAAGCTTTCTTT. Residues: CASTTGTGNTEAFF.

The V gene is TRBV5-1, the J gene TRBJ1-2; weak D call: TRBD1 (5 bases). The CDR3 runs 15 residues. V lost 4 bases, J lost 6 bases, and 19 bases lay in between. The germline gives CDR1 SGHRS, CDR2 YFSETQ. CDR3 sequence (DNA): TGCGCCAGCAGCGAGGGCCCCCGGGGGGAGGATGGCTACACCTTC. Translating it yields CASSEGPRGEDGYTF.

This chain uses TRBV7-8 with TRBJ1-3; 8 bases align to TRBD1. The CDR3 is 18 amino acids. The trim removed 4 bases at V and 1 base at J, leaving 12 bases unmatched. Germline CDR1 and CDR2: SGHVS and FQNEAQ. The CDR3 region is CASSSLYGTGVSGNTIYF. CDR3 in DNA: TGTGCCAGCAGCTCGCTATACGGGACAGGAGTATCTGGAAACACCATATATTTT. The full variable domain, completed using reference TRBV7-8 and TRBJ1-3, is GAGVSQSPRYKVAKRGQDVALRCDPISGHVSLFWYQQALGQGPEFLTYFQNEAQLDKSGLPSDRFFAERPEGSVSTLKIQRTQQEDSAVYLCASSSLYGTGVSGNTIYFGEGSWLTVV.

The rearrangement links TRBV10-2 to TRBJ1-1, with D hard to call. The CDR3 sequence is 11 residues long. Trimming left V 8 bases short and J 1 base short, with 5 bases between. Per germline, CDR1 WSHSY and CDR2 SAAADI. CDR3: CASSRNTEAFF. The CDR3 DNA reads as TGCGCCAGCTCCCGGAACACTGAAGCTTTCTTT.

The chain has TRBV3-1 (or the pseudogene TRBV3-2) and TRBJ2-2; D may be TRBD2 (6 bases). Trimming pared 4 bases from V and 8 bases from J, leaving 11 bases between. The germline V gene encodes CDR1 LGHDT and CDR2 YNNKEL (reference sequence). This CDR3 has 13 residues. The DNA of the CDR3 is TGTGCCAGCAGCCTAGAAGGAGGGGGGGAGCTGTTTTTT. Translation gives CASSLEGGGELFF.

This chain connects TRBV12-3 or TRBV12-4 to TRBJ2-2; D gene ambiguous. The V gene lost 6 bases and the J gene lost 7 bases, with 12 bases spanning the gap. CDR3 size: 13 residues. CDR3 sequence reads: CASRPFGGGELFF. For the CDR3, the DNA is TGTGCCAGCAGGCCATTCGGTGGCGGGGAGCTGTTTTTT.

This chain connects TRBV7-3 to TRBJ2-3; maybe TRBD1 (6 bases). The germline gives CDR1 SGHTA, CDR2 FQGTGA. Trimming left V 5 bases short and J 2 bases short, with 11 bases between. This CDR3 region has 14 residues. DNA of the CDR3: TGTGCCAGCAGCCCGGGGACACCCACAGATACGCAGTATTTT. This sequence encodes CASSPGTPTDTQYF.

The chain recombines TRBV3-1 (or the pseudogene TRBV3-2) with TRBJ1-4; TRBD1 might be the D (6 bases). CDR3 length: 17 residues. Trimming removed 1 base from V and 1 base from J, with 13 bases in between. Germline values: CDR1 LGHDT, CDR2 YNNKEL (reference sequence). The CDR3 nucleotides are TGTGCCAGCAGCCAAGTTCGGGGGGCGCGAACTAATGAAAAACTGTTTTTT. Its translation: CASSQVRGARTNEKLFF.

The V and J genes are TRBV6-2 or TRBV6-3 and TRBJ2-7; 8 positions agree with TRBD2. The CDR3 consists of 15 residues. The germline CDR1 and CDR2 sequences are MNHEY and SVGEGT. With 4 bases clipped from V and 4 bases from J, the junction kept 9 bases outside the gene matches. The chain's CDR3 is CASSFPKRGSYEQYF. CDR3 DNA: TGTGCCAGCAGTTTCCCAAAGCGGGGGAGTTACGAGCAGTACTTC.

The CDR3 DNA reads as TGCGCCAGCAGCCTGGGGGGGACGATGGACACTGAAGCTTTCTTT. Amino acids: CASSLGGTMDTEAFF. The V call is TRBV4-1, the J call TRBJ1-1, with a weak D call TRBD1 (5 bases). The germline gives CDR1 MGHRA, CDR2 YSYEKL. Trimming stripped 4 bases from V and 3 bases from J, with 15 bases between. CDR3 length: 15 residues.

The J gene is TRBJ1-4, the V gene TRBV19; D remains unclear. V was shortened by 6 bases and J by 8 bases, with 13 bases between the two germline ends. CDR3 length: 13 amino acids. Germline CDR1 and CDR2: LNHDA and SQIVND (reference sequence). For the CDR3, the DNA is TGTGCCAGTAGGCCGTTAAGAGGCGAAAAACTGTTTTTT. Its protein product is CASRPLRGEKLFF.

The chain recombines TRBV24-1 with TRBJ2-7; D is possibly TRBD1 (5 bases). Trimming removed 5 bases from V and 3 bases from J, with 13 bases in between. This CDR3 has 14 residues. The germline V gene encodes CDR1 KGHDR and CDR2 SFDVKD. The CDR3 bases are TGTGCCACCAGTGTCATTGGGGCAGACTACGAGCAGTACTTC. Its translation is CATSVIGADYEQYF.

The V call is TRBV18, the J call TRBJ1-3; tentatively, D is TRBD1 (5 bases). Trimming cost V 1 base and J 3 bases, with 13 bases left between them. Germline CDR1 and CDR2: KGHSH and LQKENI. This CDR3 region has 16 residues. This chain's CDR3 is CASSPLSQGLGNTIYF. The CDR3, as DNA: TGTGCCAGCTCACCACTGAGTCAGGGACTTGGAAACACCATATATTTT.

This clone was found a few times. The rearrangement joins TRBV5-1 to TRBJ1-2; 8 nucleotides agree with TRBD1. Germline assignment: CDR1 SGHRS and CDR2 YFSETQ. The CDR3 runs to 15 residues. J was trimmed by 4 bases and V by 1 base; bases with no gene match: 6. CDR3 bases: TGCGCCAGCAGCTTGACAGGGGGATTCCCCTATGGCTACACCTTC. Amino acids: CASSLTGGFPYGYTF. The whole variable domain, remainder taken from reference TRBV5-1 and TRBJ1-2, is KAGVTQTPRYLIKTRGQQVTLSCSPISGHRSVSWYQQTPGQGLQFLFEYFSETQRNKGNFPGRFSGRQFSNSRSEMNVSTLELGDSALYLCASSLTGGFPYGYTFGSGTRLTVV.

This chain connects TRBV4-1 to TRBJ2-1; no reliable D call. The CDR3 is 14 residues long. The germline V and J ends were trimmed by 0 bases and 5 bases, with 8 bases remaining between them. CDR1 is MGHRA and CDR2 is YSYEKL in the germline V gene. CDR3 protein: CASSQDLLNNEQFF. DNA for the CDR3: TGCGCCAGCAGCCAAGATCTACTGAACAATGAGCAGTTCTTC.

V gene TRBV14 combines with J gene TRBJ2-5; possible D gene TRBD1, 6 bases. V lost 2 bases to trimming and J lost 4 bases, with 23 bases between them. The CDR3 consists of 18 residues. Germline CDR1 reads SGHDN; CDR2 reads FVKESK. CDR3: CASSQRTVGVLYGETQYF. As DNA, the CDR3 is TGTGCCAGCAGCCAAAGGACAGTCGGAGTCCTCTATGGAGAGACCCAGTACTTC.

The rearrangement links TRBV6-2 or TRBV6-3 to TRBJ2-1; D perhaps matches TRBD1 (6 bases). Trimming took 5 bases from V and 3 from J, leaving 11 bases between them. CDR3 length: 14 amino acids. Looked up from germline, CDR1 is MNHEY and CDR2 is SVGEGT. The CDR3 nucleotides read TGTGCCAGCAGTCCCGGACAGTTCTACAATGAGCAGTTCTTC. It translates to CASSPGQFYNEQFF.

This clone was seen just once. Here the CDR3 DNA reads TGTGCCAGTAGTCTGACAGGGGTCCAAACGTCGAACACCGGGGAGCTGTTTTTT. Translated: CASSLTGVQTSNTGELFF. The J gene is TRBJ2-2, the V gene TRBV19; 8 bases are a match to TRBD1. Trimming removed 5 bases from V and 0 bases from J; junction bases left unmatched: 11. This CDR3 contains 18 residues. Germline-derived CDR1 and CDR2 are LNHDA and SQIVND (reference sequence). Full variable domain (rest looked up from reference TRBV19 and TRBJ2-2): DGGITQSPKYLFRKEGQNVTLSCEQNLNHDAMYWYRQDPGQGLRLIYYSQIVNDFQKGDIAEGYSVSREKKESFPLTVTSAQKNPTAFYLCASSLTGVQTSNTGELFFGEGSRLTVL.

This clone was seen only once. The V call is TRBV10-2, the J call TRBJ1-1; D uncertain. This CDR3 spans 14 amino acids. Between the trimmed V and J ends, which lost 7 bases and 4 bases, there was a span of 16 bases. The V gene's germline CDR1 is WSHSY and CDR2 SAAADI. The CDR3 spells CASIRGFQATEAFF. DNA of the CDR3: TGCGCCAGCATCAGAGGGTTCCAAGCCACTGAAGCTTTCTTT.

The CDR3 spells CASSDNSPEIYGYTF. The CDR3 region has the DNA TGTGCCAGCAGTGATAACAGCCCCGAAATCTATGGCTACACCTTC. This chain connects TRBV2 to TRBJ1-2; no firm D call. From germline, CDR1 is SNHLY and CDR2 FYNNEI. V was cut by 3 bases and J by 4 bases, with 15 bases left in between. The CDR3 spans 15 residues.

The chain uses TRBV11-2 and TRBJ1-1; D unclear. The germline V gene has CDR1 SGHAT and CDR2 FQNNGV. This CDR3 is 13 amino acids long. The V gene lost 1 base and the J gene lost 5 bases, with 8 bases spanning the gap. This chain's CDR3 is CASSLGTETEAFF. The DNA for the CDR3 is TGTGCCAGCAGCTTAGGTACCGAGACTGAAGCTTTCTTT.

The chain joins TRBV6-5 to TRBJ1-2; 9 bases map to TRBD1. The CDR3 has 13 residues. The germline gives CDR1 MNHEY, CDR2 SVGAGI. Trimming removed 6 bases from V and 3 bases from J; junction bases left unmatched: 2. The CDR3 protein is CASSDRGDYGYTF. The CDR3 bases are TGTGCCAGCAGCGACAGGGGGGACTATGGCTACACCTTC.

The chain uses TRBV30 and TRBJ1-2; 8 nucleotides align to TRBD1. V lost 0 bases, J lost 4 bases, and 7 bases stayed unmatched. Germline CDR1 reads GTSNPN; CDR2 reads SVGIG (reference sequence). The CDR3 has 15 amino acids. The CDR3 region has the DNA TGTGCCTGGAGTGTAACAGGGGGACTGGGCTATGGCTACACCTTC. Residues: CAWSVTGGLGYGYTF.

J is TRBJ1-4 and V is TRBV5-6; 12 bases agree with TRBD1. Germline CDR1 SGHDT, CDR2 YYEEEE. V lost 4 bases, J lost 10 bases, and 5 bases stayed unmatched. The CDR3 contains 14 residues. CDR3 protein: CASSPGTGGRKLFF. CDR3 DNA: TGTGCCAGCAGCCCCGGGACAGGGGGCCGAAAACTGTTTTTT. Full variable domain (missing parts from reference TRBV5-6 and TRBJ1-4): DAGVTQSPTHLIKTRGQQVTLRCSPKSGHDTVSWYQQALGQGPQFIFQYYEEEERQRGNFPDRFSGHQFPNYSSELNVNALLLGDSALYLCASSPGTGGRKLFFGSGTQLSVL.

As DNA, the CDR3 is TGTGCCAGCAGCCGGCGACAATCTGGAAACACCATATATTTT. Translating gives CASSRRQSGNTIYF. The genes are TRBV27 and TRBJ1-3; D is unclear. The germline gives CDR1 MNHEY, CDR2 SMNVEV (reference sequence). With 6 bases removed from V and 1 base from J, the gap between germline ends came to 10 bases. The CDR3 consists of 14 residues.

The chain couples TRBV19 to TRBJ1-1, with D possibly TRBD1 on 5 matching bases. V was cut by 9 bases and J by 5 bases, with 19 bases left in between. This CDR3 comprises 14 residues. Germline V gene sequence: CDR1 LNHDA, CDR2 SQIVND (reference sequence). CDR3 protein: CARPHGGVETEAFF. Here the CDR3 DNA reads TGTGCCAGACCCCATGGGGGGGTGGAGACTGAAGCTTTCTTT.

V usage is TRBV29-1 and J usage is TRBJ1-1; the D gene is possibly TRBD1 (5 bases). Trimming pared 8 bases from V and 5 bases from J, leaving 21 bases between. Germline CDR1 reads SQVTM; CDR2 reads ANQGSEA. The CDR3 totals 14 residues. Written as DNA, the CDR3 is TGCAGCACCCTGGGATCGGGGGTGGGAACTGAAGCTTTCTTT. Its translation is CSTLGSGVGTEAFF. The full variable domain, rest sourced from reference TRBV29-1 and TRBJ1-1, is SAVISQKPSRDICQRGTSLTIQCQVDSQVTMMFWYRQQPGQSLTLIATANQGSEATYESGFVIDKFPISRPNLTFSTLTVSNMSPEDSSIYLCSTLGSGVGTEAFFGQGTRLTVV.

The CDR3 nucleotides read TGTGCCAGCAGTTGGGGCCTTCCCGGGGAGCTGTTTTTT. It codes for CASSWGLPGELFF. V is TRBV12-3 or TRBV12-4 and J is TRBJ2-2; maybe TRBD1 (5 bases). V lost 4 bases and J lost 6, with 9 bases in between. This CDR3 spans 13 amino acids.

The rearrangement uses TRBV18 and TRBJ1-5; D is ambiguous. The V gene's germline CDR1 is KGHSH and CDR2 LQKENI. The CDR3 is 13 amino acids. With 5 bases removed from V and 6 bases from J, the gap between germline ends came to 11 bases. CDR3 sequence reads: CASSKEGVQPQHF. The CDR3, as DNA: TGTGCCAGCTCAAAAGAGGGCGTTCAGCCCCAGCATTTT.